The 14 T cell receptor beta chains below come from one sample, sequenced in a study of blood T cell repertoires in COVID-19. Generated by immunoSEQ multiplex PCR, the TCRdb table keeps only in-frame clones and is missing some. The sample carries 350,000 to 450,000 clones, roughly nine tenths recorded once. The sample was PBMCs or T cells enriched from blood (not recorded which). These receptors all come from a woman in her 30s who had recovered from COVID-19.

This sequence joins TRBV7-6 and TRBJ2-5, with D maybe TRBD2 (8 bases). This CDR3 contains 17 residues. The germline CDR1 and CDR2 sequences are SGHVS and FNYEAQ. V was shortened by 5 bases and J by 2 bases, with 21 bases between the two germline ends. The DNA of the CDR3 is TGTGCCAGCAGCAAAGCAGGGGGACTAGTGCCACAAGAGACCCAGTACTTC. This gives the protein CASSKAGGLVPQETQYF. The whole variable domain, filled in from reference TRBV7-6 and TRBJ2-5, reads GAGVSQSPRYKVTKRGQDVALRCDPISGHVSLYWYRQALGQGPEFLTYFNYEAQQDKSGLPNDRFSAERPEGSISTLTIQRTEQRDSAMYRCASSKAGGLVPQETQYFGPGTRLLVL.

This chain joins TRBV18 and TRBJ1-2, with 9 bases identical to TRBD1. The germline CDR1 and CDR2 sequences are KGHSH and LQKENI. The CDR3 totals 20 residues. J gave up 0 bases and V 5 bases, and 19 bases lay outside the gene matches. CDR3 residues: CASSAPGQGSISVTNYGYTF. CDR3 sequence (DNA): TGTGCCAGCTCAGCGCCGGGACAGGGTTCGATCTCCGTAACTAACTATGGCTACACCTTC. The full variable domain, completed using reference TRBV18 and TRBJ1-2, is NAGVMQNPRHLVRRRGQEARLRCSPMKGHSHVYWYRQLPEEGLKFMVYLQKENIIDESGMPKERFSAEFPKEGPSILRIQQVVRGDSAAYFCASSAPGQGSISVTNYGYTFGSGTRLTVV.

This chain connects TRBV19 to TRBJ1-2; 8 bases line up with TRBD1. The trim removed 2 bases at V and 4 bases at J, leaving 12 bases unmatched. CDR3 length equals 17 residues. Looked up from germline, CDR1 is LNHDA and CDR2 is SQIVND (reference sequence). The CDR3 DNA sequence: TGTGCCAGTAGTATAAATACTCGAGGGACAGGATCCTATGGCTACACCTTC. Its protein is CASSINTRGTGSYGYTF.

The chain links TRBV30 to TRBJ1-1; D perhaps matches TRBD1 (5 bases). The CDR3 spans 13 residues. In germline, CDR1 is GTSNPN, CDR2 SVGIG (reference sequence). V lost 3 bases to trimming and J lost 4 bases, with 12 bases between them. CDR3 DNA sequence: TGTGCCTGGAGCGGGAGGGGCGGCACTGAAGCTTTCTTT. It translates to CAWSGRGGTEAFF. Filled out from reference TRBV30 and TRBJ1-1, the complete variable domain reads SQTIHQWPATLVQPVGSPLSLECTVEGTSNPNLYWYRQAAGRGLQLLFYSVGIGQISSEVPQNLSASRPQDRQFILSSKKLLLSDSGFYLCAWSGRGGTEAFFGQGTRLTVV.

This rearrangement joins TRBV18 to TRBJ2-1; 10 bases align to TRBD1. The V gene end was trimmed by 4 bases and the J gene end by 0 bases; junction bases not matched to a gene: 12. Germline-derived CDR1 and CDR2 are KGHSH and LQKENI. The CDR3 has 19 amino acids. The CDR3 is CASSRLRDRGPSSYNEQFF. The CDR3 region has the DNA TGTGCCAGCTCACGGCTCAGGGACAGGGGCCCAAGCTCCTACAATGAGCAGTTCTTC.

In DNA, the CDR3 is TGTGCCAGCAGTTTTGGGGGAGGGGACATTCAGTACTTC. Protein: CASSFGGGDIQYF. This chain uses TRBV28 with TRBJ2-4, with TRBD2 identical over 7 bases. V lost 3 bases, J lost 8 bases, and 4 bases stayed unmatched. The CDR3 runs 13 residues. Germline V gene sequence: CDR1 MDHEN, CDR2 SYDVKM.

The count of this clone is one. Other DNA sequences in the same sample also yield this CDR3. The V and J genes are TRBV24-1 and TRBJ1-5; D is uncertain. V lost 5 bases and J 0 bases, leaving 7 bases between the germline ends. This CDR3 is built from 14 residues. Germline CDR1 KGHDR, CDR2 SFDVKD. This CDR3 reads CATSAGYSNQPQHF. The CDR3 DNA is TGTGCCACCAGTGCAGGTTATAGCAATCAGCCCCAGCATTTT.

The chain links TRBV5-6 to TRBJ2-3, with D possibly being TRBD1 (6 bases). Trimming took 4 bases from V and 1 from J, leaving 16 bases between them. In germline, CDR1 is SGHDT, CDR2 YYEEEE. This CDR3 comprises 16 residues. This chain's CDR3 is CASSGTGYWGTDTQYF. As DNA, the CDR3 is TGTGCCAGCAGCGGAACAGGGTACTGGGGCACAGATACGCAGTATTTT.

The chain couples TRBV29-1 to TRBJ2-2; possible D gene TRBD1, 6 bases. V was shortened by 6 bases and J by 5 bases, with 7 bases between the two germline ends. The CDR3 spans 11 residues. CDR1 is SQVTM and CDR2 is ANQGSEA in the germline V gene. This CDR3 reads CSVQGTGELFF. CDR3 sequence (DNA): TGCAGCGTCCAGGGGACCGGGGAGCTGTTTTTT.

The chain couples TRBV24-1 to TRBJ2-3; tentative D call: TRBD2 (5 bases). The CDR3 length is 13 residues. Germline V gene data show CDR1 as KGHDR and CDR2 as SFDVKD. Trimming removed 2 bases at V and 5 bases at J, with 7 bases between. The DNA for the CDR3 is TGTGCCACCAGTGATTCGGGGTTAGATACGCAGTATTTT. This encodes CATSDSGLDTQYF.

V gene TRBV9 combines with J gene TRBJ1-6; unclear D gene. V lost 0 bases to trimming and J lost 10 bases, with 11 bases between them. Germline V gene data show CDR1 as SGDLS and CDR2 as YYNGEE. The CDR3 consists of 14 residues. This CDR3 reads CASSVVAEGSPLHF. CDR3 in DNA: TGTGCCAGCAGCGTAGTGGCGGAGGGATCACCCCTCCACTTT.

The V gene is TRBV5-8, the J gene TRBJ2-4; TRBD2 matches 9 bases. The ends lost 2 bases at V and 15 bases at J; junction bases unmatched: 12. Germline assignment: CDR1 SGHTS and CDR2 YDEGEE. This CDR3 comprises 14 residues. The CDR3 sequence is CASSFRASGADRYF. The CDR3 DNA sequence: TGTGCCAGCAGCTTCCGGGCTAGCGGGGCCGATCGGTACTTC.

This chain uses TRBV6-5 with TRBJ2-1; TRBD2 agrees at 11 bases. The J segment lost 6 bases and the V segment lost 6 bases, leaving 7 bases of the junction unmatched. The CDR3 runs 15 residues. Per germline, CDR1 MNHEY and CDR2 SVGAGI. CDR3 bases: TGTGCCAGCAGCCAGCTAGCGGGGGGAACCAATGAGCAGTTCTTC. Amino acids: CASSQLAGGTNEQFF.

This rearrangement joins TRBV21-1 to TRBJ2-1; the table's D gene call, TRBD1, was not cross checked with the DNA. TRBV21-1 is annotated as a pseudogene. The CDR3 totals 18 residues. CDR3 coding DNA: TGTGCCAGCAGCAAACCCCTGGACAGGGAACGAGATTTCAATGAGCAGTTCTTC. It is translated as CASSKPLDRERDFNEQFF.